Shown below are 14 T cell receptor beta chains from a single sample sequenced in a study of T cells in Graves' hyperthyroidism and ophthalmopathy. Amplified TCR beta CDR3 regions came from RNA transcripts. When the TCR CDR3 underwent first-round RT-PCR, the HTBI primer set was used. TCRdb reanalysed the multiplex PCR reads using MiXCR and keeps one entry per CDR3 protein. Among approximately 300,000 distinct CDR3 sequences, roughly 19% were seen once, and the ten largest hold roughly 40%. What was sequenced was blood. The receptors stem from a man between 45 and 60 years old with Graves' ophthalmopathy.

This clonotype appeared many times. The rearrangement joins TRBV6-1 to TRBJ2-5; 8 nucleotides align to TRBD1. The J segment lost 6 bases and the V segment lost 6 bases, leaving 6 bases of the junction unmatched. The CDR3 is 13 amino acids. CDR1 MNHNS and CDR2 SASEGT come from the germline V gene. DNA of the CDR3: TGTGCCAGCAGCAAGGACAGGGCGAAGACCCAGTACTTC. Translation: CASSKDRAKTQYF.

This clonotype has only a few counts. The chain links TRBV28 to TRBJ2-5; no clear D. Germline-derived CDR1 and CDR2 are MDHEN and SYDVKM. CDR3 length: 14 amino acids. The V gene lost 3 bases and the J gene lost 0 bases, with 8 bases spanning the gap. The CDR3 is CASSFSNYQETQYF. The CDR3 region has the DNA TGTGCCAGCAGTTTTAGCAATTACCAAGAGACCCAGTACTTC.

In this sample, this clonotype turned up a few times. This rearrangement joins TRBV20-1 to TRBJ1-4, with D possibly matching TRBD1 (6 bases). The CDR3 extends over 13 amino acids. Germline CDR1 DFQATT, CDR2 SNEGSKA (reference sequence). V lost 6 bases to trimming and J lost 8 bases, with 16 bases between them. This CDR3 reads CSAPSAGEEKLFF. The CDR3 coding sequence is TGCAGTGCGCCCTCGGCAGGGGAGGAAAAACTGTTTTTT.

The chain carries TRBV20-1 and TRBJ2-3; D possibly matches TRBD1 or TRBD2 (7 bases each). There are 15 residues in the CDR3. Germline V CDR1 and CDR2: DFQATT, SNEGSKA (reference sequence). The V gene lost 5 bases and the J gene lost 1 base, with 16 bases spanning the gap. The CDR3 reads CSAEGDSGGTDTQYF. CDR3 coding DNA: TGCAGTGCTGAGGGGGACAGCGGGGGCACAGATACGCAGTATTTT.

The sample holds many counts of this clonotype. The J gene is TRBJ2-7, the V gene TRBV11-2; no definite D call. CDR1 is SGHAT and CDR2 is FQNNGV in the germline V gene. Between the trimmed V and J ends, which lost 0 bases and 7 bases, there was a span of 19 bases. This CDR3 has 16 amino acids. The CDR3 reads CASSLDRHPPSFEQYF. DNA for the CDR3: TGTGCCAGCAGCTTAGATAGGCACCCGCCCTCCTTTGAGCAGTACTTC.

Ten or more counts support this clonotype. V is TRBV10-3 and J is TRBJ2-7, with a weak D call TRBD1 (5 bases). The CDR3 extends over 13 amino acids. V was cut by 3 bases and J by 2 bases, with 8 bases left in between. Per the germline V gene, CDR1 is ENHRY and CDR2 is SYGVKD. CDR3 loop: CAISEETAYEQYF. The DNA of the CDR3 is TGTGCCATCAGTGAAGAGACAGCCTACGAGCAGTACTTC.

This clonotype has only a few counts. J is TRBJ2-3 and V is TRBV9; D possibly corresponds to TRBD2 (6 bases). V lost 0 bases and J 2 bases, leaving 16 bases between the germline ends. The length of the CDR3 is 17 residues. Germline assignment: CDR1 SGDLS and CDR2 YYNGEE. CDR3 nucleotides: TGTGCCAGCAGCGTAGGAGTCGGCGGGATGGACACAGATACGCAGTATTTT. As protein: CASSVGVGGMDTDTQYF.

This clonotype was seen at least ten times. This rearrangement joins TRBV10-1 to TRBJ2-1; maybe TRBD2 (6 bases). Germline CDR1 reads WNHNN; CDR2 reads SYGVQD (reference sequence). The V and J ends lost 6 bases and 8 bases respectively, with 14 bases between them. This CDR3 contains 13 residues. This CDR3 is CASRRDSLDEQFF. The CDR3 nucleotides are TGCGCCAGCAGAAGGGACTCCCTGGATGAGCAGTTCTTC.

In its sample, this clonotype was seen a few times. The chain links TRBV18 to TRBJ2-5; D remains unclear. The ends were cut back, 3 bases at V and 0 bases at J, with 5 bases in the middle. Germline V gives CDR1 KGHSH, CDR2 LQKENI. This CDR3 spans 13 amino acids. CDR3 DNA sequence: TGTGCCAGCTCACCGCCGTACCAAGAGACCCAGTACTTC. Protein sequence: CASSPPYQETQYF.

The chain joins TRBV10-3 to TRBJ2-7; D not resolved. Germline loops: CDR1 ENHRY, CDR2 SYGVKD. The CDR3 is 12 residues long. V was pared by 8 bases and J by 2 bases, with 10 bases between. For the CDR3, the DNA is TGTGCCATCTCCGGGTTGACCTACGAGCAGTACTTC. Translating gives CAISGLTYEQYF.

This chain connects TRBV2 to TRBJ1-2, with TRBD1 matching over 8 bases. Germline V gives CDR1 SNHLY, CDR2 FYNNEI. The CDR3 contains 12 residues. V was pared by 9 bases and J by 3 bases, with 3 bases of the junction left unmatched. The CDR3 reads CARDRADYGYTF. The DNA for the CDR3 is TGTGCCAGGGACAGGGCCGACTATGGCTACACCTTC.

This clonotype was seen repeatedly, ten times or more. The DNA of the CDR3 is TGTGCCAGCAGCTTAAAGGGGACAGGGGTCTACGAGCAGTACTTC. Protein product: CASSLKGTGVYEQYF. The chain joins TRBV7-2 to TRBJ2-7; 10 bases fit TRBD1. The CDR3 is made up of 15 amino acids. CDR1 and CDR2 (germline): SGHTA, FQGNSA. V was clipped by 2 bases and J by 3 bases; unmatched bases: 4.

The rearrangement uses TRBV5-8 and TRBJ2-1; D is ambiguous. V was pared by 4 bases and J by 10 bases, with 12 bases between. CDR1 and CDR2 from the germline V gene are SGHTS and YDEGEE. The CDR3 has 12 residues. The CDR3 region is CASSLTVREQFF. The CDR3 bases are TGTGCCAGCAGCCTGACTGTCAGGGAGCAGTTCTTC.

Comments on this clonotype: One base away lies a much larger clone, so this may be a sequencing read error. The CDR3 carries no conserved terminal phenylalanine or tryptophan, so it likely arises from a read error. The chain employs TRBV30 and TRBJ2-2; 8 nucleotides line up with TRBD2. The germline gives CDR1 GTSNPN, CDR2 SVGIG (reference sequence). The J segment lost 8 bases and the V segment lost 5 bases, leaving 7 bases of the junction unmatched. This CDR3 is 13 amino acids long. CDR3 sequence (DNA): TGTGCCTGGGAGGCGGGACTAGGGGGGGAGCTGTTTTCT. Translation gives CAWEAGLGGELFS.